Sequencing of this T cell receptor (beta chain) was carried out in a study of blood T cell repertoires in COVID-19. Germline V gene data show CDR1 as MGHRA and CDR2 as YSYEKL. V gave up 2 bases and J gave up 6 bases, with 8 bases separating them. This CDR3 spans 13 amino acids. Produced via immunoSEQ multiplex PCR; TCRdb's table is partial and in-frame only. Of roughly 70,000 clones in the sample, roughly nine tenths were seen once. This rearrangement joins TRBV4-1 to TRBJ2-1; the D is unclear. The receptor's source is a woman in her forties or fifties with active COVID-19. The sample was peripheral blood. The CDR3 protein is CASSQTPSNEQFF. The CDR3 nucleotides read TGCGCCAGCAGCCAAACTCCTAGCAATGAGCAGTTCTTC.